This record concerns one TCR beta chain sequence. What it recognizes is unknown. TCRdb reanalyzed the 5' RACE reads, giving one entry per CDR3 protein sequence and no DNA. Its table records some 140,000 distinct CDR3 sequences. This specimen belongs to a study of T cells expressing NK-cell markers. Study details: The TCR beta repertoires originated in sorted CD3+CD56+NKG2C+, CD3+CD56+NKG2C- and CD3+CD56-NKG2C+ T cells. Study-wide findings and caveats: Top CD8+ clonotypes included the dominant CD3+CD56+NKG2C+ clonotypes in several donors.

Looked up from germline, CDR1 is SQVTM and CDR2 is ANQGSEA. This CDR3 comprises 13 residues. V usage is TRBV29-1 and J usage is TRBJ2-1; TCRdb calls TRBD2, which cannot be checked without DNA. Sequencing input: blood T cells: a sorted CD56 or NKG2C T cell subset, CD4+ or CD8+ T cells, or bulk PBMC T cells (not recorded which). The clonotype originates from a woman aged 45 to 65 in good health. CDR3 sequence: CSVEWRGQNEQFF.